The 10 T cell receptor beta chains listed next were all sequenced from one sample in a study of shared clonotypes between healthy human individuals. Terminally differentiated effector memory CD45RA+ cells were left out of the naive CD8 fraction, which was CD45RO-negative and positively selected for CCR7. The protocol was immunoSEQ multiplex PCR, while the TCRdb copy is restricted to in-frame clones and leaves out a portion. The table lists about 2.1 million clones, just over 90% of them singletons. What was sequenced was naive CD8+ T cells from PBMCs. These receptors came from a man between 18 and 35 years old in good health. Some clones in this sample may be carry-over from other donors' samples.

The chain joins TRBV6-6 to TRBJ1-1; D remains unclear. Germline-derived CDR1 and CDR2 are MNHNY and SVGAGI (reference sequence). This CDR3 has 13 amino acids. Trimming pared 6 bases from V and 1 base from J, leaving 9 bases between. The CDR3 DNA sequence: TGTGCCAGCAGAATCGACCCGAACACTGAAGCTTTCTTT. Its translation: CASRIDPNTEAFF.

This clone was found a few times. The gene calls are TRBV7-9 and TRBJ1-2; perhaps TRBD1 as D (6 bases). This CDR3 region has 13 residues. V lost 4 bases and J 7 bases, leaving 13 bases between the germline ends. The V gene's germline CDR1 is SEHNR and CDR2 FQNEAQ (reference sequence). The CDR3 loop is CASSSNRESGYTF. In DNA form, the CDR3 reads TGTGCCAGCAGCTCAAACAGGGAAAGTGGCTACACCTTC.

This chain connects TRBV28 to TRBJ2-5; D not certain. Germline values: CDR1 MDHEN, CDR2 SYDVKM. V lost 2 bases and J lost 7, with 17 bases in between. CDR3 length: 15 amino acids. This chain's CDR3 is CASSLGSAHERTQYF. The CDR3, as DNA: TGTGCCAGCAGTTTAGGTTCGGCCCACGAAAGGACCCAGTACTTC.

The rearrangement joins TRBV28 to TRBJ2-2; D might be TRBD1 (6 bases). Trimming removed 3 bases at V and 6 bases at J, with 17 bases between. This CDR3 region has 16 residues. Per germline, CDR1 MDHEN and CDR2 SYDVKM. The CDR3 coding sequence is TGTGCCAGCAGTTTTGGTCAGGGGTGGATGGCCGGGGAGCTGTTTTTT. Translation gives CASSFGQGWMAGELFF.

The J gene is TRBJ2-3, the V gene TRBV4-1, with 15 bases matching TRBD2. Trimming removed 0 bases from V and 8 bases from J; junction bases left unmatched: 3. Per germline, CDR1 MGHRA and CDR2 YSYEKL. The length of the CDR3 is 16 residues. CDR3 sequence reads: CASSQDLGLAGGTQYF. The CDR3 nucleotides are TGCGCCAGCAGCCAAGACCTGGGACTAGCGGGAGGTACGCAGTATTTT.

V is TRBV6-5 and J is TRBJ2-1; 10 bases are a match to TRBD1. Germline V gene data show CDR1 as MNHEY and CDR2 as SVGAGI. V was clipped by 2 bases and J by 9 bases; unmatched bases: 7. The CDR3 length is 15 residues. In DNA form, the CDR3 reads TGTGCCAGCAGTTACGGGACAGGGGTCGGTAGTGAGCAGTTCTTC. It encodes CASSYGTGVGSEQFF.

CDR3 loop: CASSLLLGGSTDTQYF. For the CDR3, the DNA is TGTGCCAGCAGCTTATTGCTAGGCGGGAGCACAGATACGCAGTATTTT. The chain links TRBV7-8 to TRBJ2-3; D perhaps matches TRBD2 (5 bases). CDR3 length: 16 amino acids. The V end lost 2 bases, the J end lost 0 bases, and 12 bases lay between the germline ends. In germline, CDR1 is SGHVS, CDR2 FQNEAQ.

V gene TRBV28 combines with J gene TRBJ2-7; TRBD2 matches at 11 bases. The CDR3 covers 16 residues. Trimming took 5 bases from V and 7 from J; bases not matched to a gene: 13. Germline CDR1 reads MDHEN; CDR2 reads SYDVKM. The CDR3 nucleotides are TGTGCCAGCAGTCTTCTTAGCGGGAGGGCCGTGGGGGAGCAGTACTTC. Amino acids: CASSLLSGRAVGEQYF.

The chain employs TRBV28 and TRBJ2-3; 7 bases fit TRBD2. Per germline, CDR1 MDHEN and CDR2 SYDVKM. Trimming at V came to 3 bases and at J to 2 bases, leaving 14 bases not matched to a gene. This CDR3 comprises 18 residues. CDR3 protein: CASSFPNKGSGPTDTQYF. The CDR3, as DNA: TGTGCCAGCAGTTTCCCCAATAAGGGTAGCGGGCCCACAGATACGCAGTATTTT.

The V call is TRBV27, the J call TRBJ2-5; TRBD2 is a possible D gene (5 bases). With 0 bases removed from V and 4 bases from J, the gap between germline ends came to 12 bases. CDR1 MNHEY and CDR2 SMNVEV come from the germline V gene (reference sequence). The CDR3 contains 15 residues. The CDR3 here is CASSLSRGLAETQYF. The CDR3 DNA follows: TGTGCCAGCAGTTTATCCCGCGGGCTAGCAGAGACCCAGTACTTC.